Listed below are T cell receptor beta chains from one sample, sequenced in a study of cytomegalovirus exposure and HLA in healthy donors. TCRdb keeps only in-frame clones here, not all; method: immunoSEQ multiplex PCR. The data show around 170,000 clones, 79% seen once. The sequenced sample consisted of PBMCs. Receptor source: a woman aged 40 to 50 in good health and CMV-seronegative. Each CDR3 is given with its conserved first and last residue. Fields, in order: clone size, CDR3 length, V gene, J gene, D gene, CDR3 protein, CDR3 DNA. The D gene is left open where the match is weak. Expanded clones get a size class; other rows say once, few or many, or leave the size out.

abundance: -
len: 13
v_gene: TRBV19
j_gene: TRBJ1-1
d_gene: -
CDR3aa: CASSRLQYTEAFF
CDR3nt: TGTGCCAGTAGCCGCCTGCAGTACACTGAAGCTTTCTTT

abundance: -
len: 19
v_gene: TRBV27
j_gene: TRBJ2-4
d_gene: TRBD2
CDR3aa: CASSPPGLAGQLAKNIQYF
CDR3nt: TGTGCCAGCAGTCCTCCGGGACTAGCGGGACAACTAGCCAAAAACATTCAGTACTTC

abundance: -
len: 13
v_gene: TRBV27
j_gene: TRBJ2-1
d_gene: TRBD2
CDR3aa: CASSVAGYNEQFF
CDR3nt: TGTGCCAGCAGTGTAGCGGGGTACAATGAGCAGTTCTTC

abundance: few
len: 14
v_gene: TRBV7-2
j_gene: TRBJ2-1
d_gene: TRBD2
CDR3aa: CASSLWTSHNEQFF
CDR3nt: TGTGCCAGCAGCTTATGGACTAGTCACAATGAGCAGTTCTTC

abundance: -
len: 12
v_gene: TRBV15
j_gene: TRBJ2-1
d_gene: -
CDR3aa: CATSSGYNEQFF
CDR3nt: TGTGCCACCAGCTCCGGTTACAATGAGCAGTTCTTC

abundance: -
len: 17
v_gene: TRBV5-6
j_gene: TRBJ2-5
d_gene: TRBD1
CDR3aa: CASSPTGGQPYQETQYF
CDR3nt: TGTGCCAGCAGCCCAACAGGGGGCCAACCGTACCAAGAGACCCAGTACTTC

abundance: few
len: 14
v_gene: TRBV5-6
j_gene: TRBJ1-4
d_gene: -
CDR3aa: CASSLSPTNEKLFF
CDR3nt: TGTGCCAGCAGCTTATCCCCTACTAATGAAAAACTGTTTTTT

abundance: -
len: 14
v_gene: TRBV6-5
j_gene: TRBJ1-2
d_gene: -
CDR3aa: CASSLGHQKYGYTF
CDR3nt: TGTGCCAGCAGTCTGGGACACCAGAAATATGGCTACACCTTC

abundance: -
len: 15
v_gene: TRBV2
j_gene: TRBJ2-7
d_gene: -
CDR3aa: CASSPGPNPTYEQYF
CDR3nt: TGTGCCAGCAGTCCAGGCCCGAACCCTACCTACGAGCAGTACTTC

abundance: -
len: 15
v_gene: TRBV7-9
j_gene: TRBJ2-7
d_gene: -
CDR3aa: CASSLVEGVAPKQYF
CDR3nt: TGTGCCAGCAGCTTAGTAGAGGGAGTAGCCCCTAAGCAGTACTTC

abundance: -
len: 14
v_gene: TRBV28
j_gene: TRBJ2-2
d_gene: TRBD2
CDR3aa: CASTGGLGTGELSF
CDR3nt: TGTGCCAGCACGGGGGGACTTGGGACCGGGGAGCTGTCTTTT

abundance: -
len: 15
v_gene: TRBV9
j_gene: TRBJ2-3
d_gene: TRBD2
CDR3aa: CASSSTSGRADTQYF
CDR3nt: TGTGCCAGCAGCTCGACTAGCGGGAGGGCAGATACGCAGTATTTT

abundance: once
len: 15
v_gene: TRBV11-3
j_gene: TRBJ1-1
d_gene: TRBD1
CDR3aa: CASSSSGTVNTEAFF
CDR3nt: TGTGCCAGCAGCTCTTCCGGGACAGTGAACACTGAAGCTTTCTTT

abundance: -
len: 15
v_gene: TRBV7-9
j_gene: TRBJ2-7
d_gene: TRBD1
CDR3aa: CASSPRDRAPYEQYF
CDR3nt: TGTGCCAGCAGCCCCCGGGACAGGGCCCCTTACGAGCAGTACTTC

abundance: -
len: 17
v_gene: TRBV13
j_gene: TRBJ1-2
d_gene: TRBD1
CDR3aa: CASSETIPGQHYYGYTF
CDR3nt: TGTGCCAGCAGCGAGACAATACCGGGACAGCACTACTATGGCTACACCTTC

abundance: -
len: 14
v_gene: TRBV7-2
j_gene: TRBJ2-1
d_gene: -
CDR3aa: CASSLGRVPNEQFF
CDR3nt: TGTGCCAGCAGCTTAGGCAGGGTCCCTAATGAGCAGTTCTTC

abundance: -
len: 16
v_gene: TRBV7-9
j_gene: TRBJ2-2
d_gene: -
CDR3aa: CASSPQAQLNTGELFF
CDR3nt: TGTGCCAGCAGCCCGCAGGCCCAGCTAAACACCGGGGAGCTGTTTTTT

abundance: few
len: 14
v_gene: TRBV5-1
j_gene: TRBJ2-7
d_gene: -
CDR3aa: CASSPGTLADEQYF
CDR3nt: TGCGCCAGCAGCCCAGGGACACTGGCGGACGAGCAGTACTTC

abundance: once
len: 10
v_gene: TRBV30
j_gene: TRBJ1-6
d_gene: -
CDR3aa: CAGGNSPLHF
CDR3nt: TGTGCCGGGGGGAATTCACCCCTCCACTTT

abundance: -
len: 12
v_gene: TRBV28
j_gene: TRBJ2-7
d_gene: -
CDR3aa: CASSLFTYEQYF
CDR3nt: TGTGCCAGCAGTTTGTTCACCTACGAGCAGTACTTC

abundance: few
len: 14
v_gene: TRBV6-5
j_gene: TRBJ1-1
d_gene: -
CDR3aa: CASSPVVRGSEAFF
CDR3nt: TGTGCCAGCAGTCCCGTCGTTCGGGGGAGTGAAGCTTTCTTT

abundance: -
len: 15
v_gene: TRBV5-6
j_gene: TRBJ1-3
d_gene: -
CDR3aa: CASSLMGGNWDTIYF
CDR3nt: TGTGCCAGCAGCTTGATGGGGGGAAATTGGGACACCATATATTTT

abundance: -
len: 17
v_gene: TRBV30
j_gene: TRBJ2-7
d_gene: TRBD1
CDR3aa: CACLRRDREAGSYEQYF
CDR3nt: TGTGCCTGCCTACGGAGGGACAGGGAAGCGGGCTCCTACGAGCAGTACTTC

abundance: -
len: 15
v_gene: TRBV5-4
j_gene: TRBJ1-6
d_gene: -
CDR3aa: CASSLEDRDNSPLHF
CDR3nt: TGTGCCAGCAGCTTGGAGGACAGAGATAATTCACCCCTCCACTTT

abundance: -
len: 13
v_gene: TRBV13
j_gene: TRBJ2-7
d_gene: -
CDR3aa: CASSAQGNGIKYF
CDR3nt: TGTGCCAGCAGCGCCCAGGGGAATGGTATCAAGTACTTC

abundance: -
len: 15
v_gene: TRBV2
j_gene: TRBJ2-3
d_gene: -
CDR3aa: CASQWRDFGTDTQYF
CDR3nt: TGTGCCTCTCAGTGGCGAGACTTCGGGACAGATACGCAGTATTTT

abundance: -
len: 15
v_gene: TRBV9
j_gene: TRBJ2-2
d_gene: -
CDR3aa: CASSVTIREAGELFF
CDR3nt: TGTGCCAGCAGCGTTACGATCAGGGAGGCCGGGGAGCTGTTTTTT

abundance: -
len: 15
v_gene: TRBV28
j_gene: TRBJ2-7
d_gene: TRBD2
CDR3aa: CASSFGGLPSYEQYF
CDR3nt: TGTGCCAGCAGTTTCGGGGGACTACCCTCCTACGAGCAGTACTTC

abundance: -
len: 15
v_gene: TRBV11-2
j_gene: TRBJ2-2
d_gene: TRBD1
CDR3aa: CASSRGGLNTGELFF
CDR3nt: TGTGCCAGCAGCCGAGGGGGCCTGAACACCGGGGAGCTGTTTTTT

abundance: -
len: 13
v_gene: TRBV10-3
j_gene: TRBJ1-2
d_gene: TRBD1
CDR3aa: CAIRTGGAYGYTF
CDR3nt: TGTGCCATCAGGACAGGGGGCGCCTATGGCTACACCTTC

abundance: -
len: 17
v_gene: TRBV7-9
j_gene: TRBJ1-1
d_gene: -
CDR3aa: CASSLGRIGPAGTEAFF
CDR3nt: TGTGCCAGCAGCTTAGGCAGGATAGGCCCAGCGGGCACTGAAGCTTTCTTT

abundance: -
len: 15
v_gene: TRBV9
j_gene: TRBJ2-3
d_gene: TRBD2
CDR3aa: CASSPSAGAQDTQYF
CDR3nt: TGTGCCAGCAGCCCATCAGCGGGAGCCCAAGATACGCAGTATTTT

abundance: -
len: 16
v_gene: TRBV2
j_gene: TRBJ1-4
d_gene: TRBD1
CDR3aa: CASNDRQGALNEKLFF
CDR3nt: TGTGCCAGCAATGACAGACAGGGGGCTCTTAATGAAAAACTGTTTTTT

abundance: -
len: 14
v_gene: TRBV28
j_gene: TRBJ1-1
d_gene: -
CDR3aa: CASLAGPVNTEAFF
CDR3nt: TGTGCCAGCCTGGCAGGGCCTGTGAACACTGAAGCTTTCTTT

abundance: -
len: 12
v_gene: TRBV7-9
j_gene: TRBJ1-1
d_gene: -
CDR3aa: CSSTSYLAEAFF
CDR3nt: TGTTCCAGCACCTCGTACTTGGCTGAAGCTTTCTTT

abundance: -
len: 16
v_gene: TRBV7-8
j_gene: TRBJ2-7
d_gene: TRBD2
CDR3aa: CASSYTTSGRPYEQYF
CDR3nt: TGTGCCAGCAGTTACACCACTAGCGGGAGGCCCTACGAGCAGTACTTC

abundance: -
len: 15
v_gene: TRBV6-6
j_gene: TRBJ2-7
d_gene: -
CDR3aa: CASSYSGGSSYEQYF
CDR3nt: TGTGCCAGCAGTTACTCTGGTGGCAGCTCCTACGAGCAGTACTTC

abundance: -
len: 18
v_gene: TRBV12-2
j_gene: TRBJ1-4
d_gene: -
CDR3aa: CASPIRGRGDATNEKLFF
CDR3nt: TGTGCAAGTCCTATACGGGGACGCGGGGATGCAACTAATGAAAAACTGTTTTTT

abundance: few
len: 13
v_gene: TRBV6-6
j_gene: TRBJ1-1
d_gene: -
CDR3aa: CASRPLGNTEAFF
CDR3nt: TGTGCCAGCAGGCCCCTCGGGAACACTGAAGCTTTCTTT

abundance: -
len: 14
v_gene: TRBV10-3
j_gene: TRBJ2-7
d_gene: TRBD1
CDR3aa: CAISDRQGVYEQYF
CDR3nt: TGTGCCATCAGTGACAGGCAGGGGGTCTACGAGCAGTACTTC

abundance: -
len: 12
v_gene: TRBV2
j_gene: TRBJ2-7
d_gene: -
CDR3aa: CASSFRAYEQYF
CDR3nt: TGTGCCAGCAGTTTCCGGGCCTACGAGCAGTACTTC

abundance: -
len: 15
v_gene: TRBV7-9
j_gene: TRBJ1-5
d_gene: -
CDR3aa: CSSSLAGRGNQPQHF
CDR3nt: TGTTCCAGCAGCTTAGCTGGCAGGGGCAATCAGCCCCAGCATTTT

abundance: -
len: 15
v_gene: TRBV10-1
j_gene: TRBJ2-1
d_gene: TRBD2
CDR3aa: CASSDSRGVYNEQFF
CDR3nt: TGCGCCAGCAGTGATTCTCGGGGGGTCTACAATGAGCAGTTCTTC

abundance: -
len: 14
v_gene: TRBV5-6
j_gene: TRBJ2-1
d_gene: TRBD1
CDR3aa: CASSEQGTFAEQFF
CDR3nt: TGTGCCAGCTCCGAACAGGGGACGTTTGCGGAGCAGTTCTTC

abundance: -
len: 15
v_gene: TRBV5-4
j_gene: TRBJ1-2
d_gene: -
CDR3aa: CASSQDLVEGWGYTF
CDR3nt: TGTGCCAGCAGCCAAGATTTGGTGGAGGGCTGGGGCTACACCTTC

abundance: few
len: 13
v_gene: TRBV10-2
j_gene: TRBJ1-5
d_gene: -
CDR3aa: CASSAGLNQPQHF
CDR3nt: TGCGCCAGCAGTGCAGGGCTCAATCAGCCCCAGCATTTT

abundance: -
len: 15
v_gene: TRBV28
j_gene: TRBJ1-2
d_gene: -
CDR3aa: CASSFWASPQQGYTF
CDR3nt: TGTGCCAGCAGTTTTTGGGCATCTCCGCAGCAGGGCTACACCTTC

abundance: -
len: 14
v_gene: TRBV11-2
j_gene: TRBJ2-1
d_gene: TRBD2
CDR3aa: CASSFGGGLYEQFF
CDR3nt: TGTGCCAGCAGCTTCGGCGGGGGGTTATATGAGCAGTTCTTC

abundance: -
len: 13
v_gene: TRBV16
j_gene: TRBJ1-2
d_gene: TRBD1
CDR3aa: CASSPTGDYGYTF
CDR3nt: TGTGCCAGCAGCCCGACAGGGGATTATGGCTACACCTTC

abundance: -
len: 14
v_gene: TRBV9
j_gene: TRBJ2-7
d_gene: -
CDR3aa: CASSVGVNSYEQYF
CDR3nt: TGTGCCAGCAGCGTAGGAGTCAACTCCTACGAGCAGTACTTC

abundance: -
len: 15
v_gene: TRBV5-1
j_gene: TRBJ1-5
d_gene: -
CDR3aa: CASSPTGDPNQPQHF
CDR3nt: TGCGCCAGCAGCCCAACGGGGGATCCCAATCAGCCCCAGCATTTT

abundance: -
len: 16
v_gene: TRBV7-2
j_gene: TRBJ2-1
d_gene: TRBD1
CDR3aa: CASSQGQAVVYNEQFF
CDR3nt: TGTGCCAGCAGCCAAGGACAGGCGGTGGTGTACAATGAGCAGTTCTTC

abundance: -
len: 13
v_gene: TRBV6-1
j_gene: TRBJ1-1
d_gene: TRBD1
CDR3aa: CASSSDRDTEAFF
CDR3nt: TGTGCCAGCAGTTCCGACAGGGACACTGAAGCTTTCTTT

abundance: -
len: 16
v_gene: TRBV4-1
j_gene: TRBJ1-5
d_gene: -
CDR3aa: CASSQEGGLDNQPQHF
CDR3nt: TGCGCCAGCAGCCAAGAGGGGGGGTTGGACAATCAGCCCCAGCATTTT

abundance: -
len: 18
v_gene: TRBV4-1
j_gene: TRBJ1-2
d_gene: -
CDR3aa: CASSLTRSGINTNYGYTF
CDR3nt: TGCGCCAGCAGCCTAACAAGATCAGGGATAAACACTAACTATGGCTACACCTTC

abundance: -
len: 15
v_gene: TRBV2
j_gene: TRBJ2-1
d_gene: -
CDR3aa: CASREISGSYNEQFF
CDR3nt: TGTGCCAGCAGGGAAATTAGCGGCTCCTACAATGAGCAGTTCTTC

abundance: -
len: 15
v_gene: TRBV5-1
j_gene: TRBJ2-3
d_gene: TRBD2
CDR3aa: CASSLASGTTDTQYF
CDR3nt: TGCGCCAGCAGCTTGGCTAGCGGGACCACAGATACGCAGTATTTT

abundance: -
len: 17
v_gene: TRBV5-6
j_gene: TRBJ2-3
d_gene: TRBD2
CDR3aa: CASSLARGGASTDTQYF
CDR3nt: TGTGCCAGCAGCTTGGCCCGGGGGGGAGCAAGCACAGATACGCAGTATTTT

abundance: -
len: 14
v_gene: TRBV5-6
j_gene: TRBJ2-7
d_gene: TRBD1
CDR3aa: CASSSGQGRNEQYF
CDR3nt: TGTGCCAGCAGCTCGGGACAGGGGAGGAACGAGCAGTACTTC